This T cell receptor beta chain was sequenced in a study of early T cells in non-severe SARS-CoV-2 infection. Across the whole study: The chains were unpaired, and the sequenced material was bulk RNA from unsorted whole blood. General study findings and limits: Matching results from VDJdb favored anti-spike CD8 responses, leaving private and CD4 specificities undetected.

This CDR3 region has 15 residues. From germline, CDR1 is DFQATT and CDR2 SNEGSKA (reference sequence). This clonotype appeared a few times. What it binds is unknown. Germline is not matched at one junction end, which may reflect a read error. Separate cDNA molecules each had unique molecular identifiers attached to them. Each CDR3 protein gets one entry after TCRdb re-called the 5' RACE reads with MiXCR. Counted here are 56,000 or so distinct CDR3 sequences, about 10% occurring once; the ten biggest clones make up 6.5%. The chain couples TRBV20-1 to TRBJ1-3; D gene unclear. The specimen was whole blood. The sequence was obtained from an adult who was a healthcare worker with PCR-confirmed SARS-CoV-2 infection or an uninfected control (not recorded which). Written as DNA, the CDR3 is TGCAGTGCTAGAGCAGGACCAAAATCTGAAAACACCATATATTTT. Protein product: CSARAGPKSENTIYF.